The T cell receptor (beta chain) under discussion was sequenced for a study of T cells in Graves' hyperthyroidism and ophthalmopathy. The wider study: The initial diagnosis was the point when peripheral blood was collected, ahead of any treatment. Overall study findings and caveats: The model forecast ophthalmopathy, anticipating it by a median approximately 7 months before onset. Separating ophthalmopathy from stable hyperthyroidism was achieved by a 13 V-J model. Appearing also in blood were most of the thyroid clonotypes expanded above 0.001.

Amplified TCR beta CDR3 regions derived from RNA transcripts. HTBI primers were the set used in a first-round RT-PCR of the TCR CDR3. MiXCR, run by TCRdb on the multiplex PCR reads, gives a single entry per CDR3 protein. The table shows 600,000 to 900,000 distinct CDR3 sequences, with about 15% occurring only once. The CDR3 runs 14 residues. Trimming shortened V by 5 bases and J by 12 bases, and 20 bases separated the two germline ends. Germline values: CDR1 LGHDT, CDR2 YNNKEL (reference sequence). There are a few counts of this clonotype. Its antigen is unidentified. This sequence joins TRBV3-1 and TRBJ2-1; TRBD1 or TRBD2 may be the D gene (5 bases each). This clonotype was sampled from a man aged 18 to 29 with Graves' hyperthyroidism. Source material: blood. The CDR3: CASSRIERGPGQFF. The CDR3 nucleotides read TGTGCCAGCAGCAGAATAGAGAGGGGACCTGGGCAGTTCTTC.